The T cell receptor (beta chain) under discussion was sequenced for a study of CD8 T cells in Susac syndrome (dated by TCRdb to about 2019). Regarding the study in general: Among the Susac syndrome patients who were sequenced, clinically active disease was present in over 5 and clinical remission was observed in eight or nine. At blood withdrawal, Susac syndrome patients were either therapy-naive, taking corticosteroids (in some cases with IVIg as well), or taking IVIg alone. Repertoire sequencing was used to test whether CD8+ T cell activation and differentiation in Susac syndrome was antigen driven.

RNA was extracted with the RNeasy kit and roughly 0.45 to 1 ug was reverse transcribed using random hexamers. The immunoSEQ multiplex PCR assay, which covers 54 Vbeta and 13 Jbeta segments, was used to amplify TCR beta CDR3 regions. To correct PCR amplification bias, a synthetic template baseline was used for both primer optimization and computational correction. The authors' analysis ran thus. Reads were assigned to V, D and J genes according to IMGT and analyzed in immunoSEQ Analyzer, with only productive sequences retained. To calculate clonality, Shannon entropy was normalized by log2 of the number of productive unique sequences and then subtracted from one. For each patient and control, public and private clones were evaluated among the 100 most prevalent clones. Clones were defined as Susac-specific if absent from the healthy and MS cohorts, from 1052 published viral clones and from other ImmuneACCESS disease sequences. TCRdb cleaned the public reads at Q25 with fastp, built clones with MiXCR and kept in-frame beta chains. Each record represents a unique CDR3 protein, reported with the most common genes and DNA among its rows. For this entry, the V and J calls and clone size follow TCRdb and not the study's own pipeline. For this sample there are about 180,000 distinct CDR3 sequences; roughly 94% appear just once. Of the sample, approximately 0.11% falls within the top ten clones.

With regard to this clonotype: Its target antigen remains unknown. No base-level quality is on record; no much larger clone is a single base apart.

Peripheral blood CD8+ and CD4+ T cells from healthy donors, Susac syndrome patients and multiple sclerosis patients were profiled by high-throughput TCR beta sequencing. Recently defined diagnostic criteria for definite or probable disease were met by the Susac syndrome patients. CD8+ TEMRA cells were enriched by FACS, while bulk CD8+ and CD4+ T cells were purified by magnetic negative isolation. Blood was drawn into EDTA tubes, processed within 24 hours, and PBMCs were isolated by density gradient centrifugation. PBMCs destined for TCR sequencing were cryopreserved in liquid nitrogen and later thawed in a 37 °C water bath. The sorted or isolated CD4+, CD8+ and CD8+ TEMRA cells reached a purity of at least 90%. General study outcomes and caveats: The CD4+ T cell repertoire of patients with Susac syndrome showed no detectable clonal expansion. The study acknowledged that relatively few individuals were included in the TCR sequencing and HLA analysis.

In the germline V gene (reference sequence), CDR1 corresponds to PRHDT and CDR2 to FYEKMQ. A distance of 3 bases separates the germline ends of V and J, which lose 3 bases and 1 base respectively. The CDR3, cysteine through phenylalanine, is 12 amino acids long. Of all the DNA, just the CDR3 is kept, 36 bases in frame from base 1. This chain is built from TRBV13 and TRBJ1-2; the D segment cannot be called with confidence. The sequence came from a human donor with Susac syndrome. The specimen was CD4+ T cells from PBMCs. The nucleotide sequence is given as TGTGCCAGCAGCTTGCATAACTATGGCTACACCTTC. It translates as CASSLHNYGYTF.